A single sample gave rise to the 30 T cell receptor beta chains below, sequenced in a study of beta chain features in type 1 diabetes. General observations from the study: There was a moderate but significant shortening of TCRB CDR3s in all four CD4+ subsets of Type 1 diabetes patients.

The antigens these receptors bind are not known. Isolated RNA was reverse transcribed in full, so expressed TCRB transcripts were sequenced. This table comes from immunoSEQ multiplex PCR, and its TCRdb copy is limited to in-frame clones, with some not included. The sample lists hundreds of thousands of clones; more than 13% were seen once. The sample was naive CD4+ T cells from blood. These receptors all come from a man aged 18 to 30 with type 1 diabetes.

The chain combines TRBV12-5 with TRBJ2-2; possibly TRBD1 for D (6 bases). V was shortened by 4 bases and J by 7 bases, with 25 bases between the two germline ends. The germline V gene encodes CDR1 LGHNT and CDR2 FRNRAP. CDR3 size: 18 residues. Written as DNA, the CDR3 is TGTGCTAGTGGTTCCATCGTGCGGACAGTTCGATACATCGGGGAGCTGTTTTTT. As protein: CASGSIVRTVRYIGELFF. Full variable domain (outside the CDR3, taken from reference TRBV12-5 and TRBJ2-2): DARVTQTPRHKVTEMGQEVTMRCQPILGHNTVFWYRQTMMQGLELLAYFRNRAPLDDSGMPKDRFSAEMPDATLATLKIQPSEPRDSAVYFCASGSIVRTVRYIGELFFGEGSRLTVL.

The rearrangement uses TRBV2 and TRBJ1-1, with no clear D. CDR1 is SNHLY and CDR2 is FYNNEI in the germline V gene. The V end was cut by 2 bases, the J end by 3 bases, with 13 bases between. The CDR3 is made up of 15 amino acids. CDR3: CASSESEASYTEAFF. CDR3 bases: TGTGCCAGCAGTGAATCTGAGGCCAGCTACACTGAAGCTTTCTTT. The full variable domain, rest sourced from reference TRBV2 and TRBJ1-1, is EPEVTQTPSHQVTQMGQEVILRCVPISNHLYFYWYRQILGQKVEFLVSFYNNEISEKSEIFDDQFSVERPDGSNFTLKIRSTKLEDSAMYFCASSESEASYTEAFFGQGTRLTVV.

This chain connects TRBV7-9 to TRBJ2-3; TRBD2 agrees at 13 bases. CDR1 and CDR2 from the germline V gene are SEHNR and FQNEAQ (reference sequence). The V segment lost 6 bases and the J segment 14 bases; nucleotides outside the gene matches: 11. This CDR3 contains 14 residues. CDR3 coding DNA: TGTGCCAGCAGTTCCGGGGGACTAGCGGGGCTACGGTATTTT. Protein sequence: CASSSGGLAGLRYF.

This clone is a singleton in its sample. The V and J genes are TRBV30 and TRBJ1-2; tentatively, D is TRBD1 (6 bases). The germline V and J ends were trimmed by 4 bases and 6 bases, with 12 bases remaining between them. Germline CDR1 and CDR2: GTSNPN and SVGIG (reference sequence). This CDR3 has 12 residues. CDR3 protein: CAWTRAGDGYTF. CDR3 bases: TGTGCCTGGACTCGTGCAGGGGATGGCTACACCTTC.

V is TRBV4-1 and J is TRBJ2-1, with D tentatively TRBD1 (5 bases). CDR1 is MGHRA and CDR2 is YSYEKL in the germline V gene. This CDR3 comprises 16 residues. The V gene lost 0 bases and the J gene lost 7 bases, with 16 bases spanning the gap. DNA of the CDR3: TGCGCCAGCAGCCAAGAACGCAGGGAAGGTGTGAATGAGCAGTTCTTC. Residues: CASSQERREGVNEQFF.

This clone turned up a few times. Other DNA sequences in the sample encode the same CDR3. The chain links TRBV5-1 to TRBJ1-1; tentative D call: TRBD1 (5 bases). The CDR3 extends over 14 amino acids. The V end was cut by 0 bases, the J end by 0 bases, with 6 bases between. The germline CDR1 and CDR2 sequences are SGHRS and YFSETQ. The CDR3 nucleotides read TGCGCCAGCAGCTTGGAGGGGTTGAACACTGAAGCTTTCTTT. Its protein product is CASSLEGLNTEAFF.

The V call is TRBV15, the J call TRBJ1-1; D possibly corresponds to TRBD1 (5 bases). This CDR3 is 15 amino acids long. The germline gives CDR1 LNHNV, CDR2 YYDKDF (reference sequence). V was pared by 3 bases and J by 7 bases, with 18 bases between. CDR3 bases: TGTGCCACCAGCAGGTCCAGGGTGAGCCCCGATGAAGCTTTCTTT. Translated, it gives CATSRSRVSPDEAFF.

This clone was observed a few times. This chain links TRBV15 with TRBJ2-2; 10 bases agree with TRBD2. Germline CDR1 reads LNHNV; CDR2 reads YYDKDF (reference sequence). The CDR3 has 15 residues. V lost 4 bases to trimming and J lost 4 bases; unmatched junction nucleotides: 3. The CDR3 loop reads CATSMWTSGTGELFF. Here the CDR3 DNA reads TGTGCCACCAGCATGTGGACTAGCGGCACCGGGGAGCTGTTTTTT.

The gene calls are TRBV6-6 and TRBJ2-1, with D possibly matching TRBD2 (5 bases). The germline V gene has CDR1 MNHNY and CDR2 SVGAGI (reference sequence). The V end was cut by 2 bases, the J end by 8 bases, with 13 bases between. This CDR3 spans 14 amino acids. The CDR3 reads CASSYPGKIYEQFF. The CDR3 DNA reads TGTGCCAGCAGTTACCCCGGGAAGATATATGAGCAGTTCTTC.

In its sample, this clone was seen a few times. The chain links TRBV29-1 to TRBJ1-2, with D possibly being TRBD1 (5 bases). Trimming removed 6 bases at V and 4 bases at J, with 15 bases between. There are 13 residues in the CDR3. CDR1 is SQVTM, CDR2 ANQGSEA, per germline. The CDR3 region is CSVYGRGSYGYTF. The CDR3 bases are TGCAGCGTGTACGGAAGGGGCAGCTATGGCTACACCTTC. Supplemented by reference TRBV29-1 and TRBJ1-2, the full variable domain reads SAVISQKPSRDICQRGTSLTIQCQVDSQVTMMFWYRQQPGQSLTLIATANQGSEATYESGFVIDKFPISRPNLTFSTLTVSNMSPEDSSIYLCSVYGRGSYGYTFGSGTRLTVV.

On this clone itself: Within the sample, other DNA sequences also encode this same CDR3. The chain links TRBV5-1 to TRBJ2-1, with TRBD2 identical over 11 bases. The CDR3 covers 15 residues. J lost 4 bases, V lost 4 bases, and 4 bases had no gene match. Germline CDR1 is SGHRS and CDR2 is YFSETQ. The chain's CDR3 is CASSPTSGSYNEQFF. In DNA, the CDR3 is TGCGCCAGCAGCCCCACTAGCGGGAGTTACAATGAGCAGTTCTTC.

J is TRBJ2-1 and V is TRBV30; D ambiguous. Germline lookup yields CDR1 GTSNPN and CDR2 SVGIG (reference sequence). The V gene lost 0 bases and the J gene lost 2 bases, with 11 bases spanning the gap. This CDR3 has 15 amino acids. The CDR3: CAWSVSSKAYNEQFF. The CDR3 DNA is TGTGCCTGGAGTGTGTCCTCTAAAGCCTACAATGAGCAGTTCTTC.

This clone turned up a few times. The gene calls are TRBV7-9 and TRBJ1-1, with 9 bases identical to TRBD1. Looked up from germline, CDR1 is SEHNR and CDR2 is FQNEAQ (reference sequence). The CDR3 is 13 residues long. The trim removed 0 bases at V and 10 bases at J, leaving 3 bases unmatched. CDR3 DNA: TGTGCCAGCAGCTTAGCCGAGGACAGGGGAGCTTTCTTT. Encoded protein: CASSLAEDRGAFF.

This rearrangement joins TRBV25-1 to TRBJ1-2, with 12 positions matching TRBD1. Per germline, CDR1 MGHDK and CDR2 SYGVNS. V was pared by 6 bases and J by 2 bases, with 7 bases of the junction left unmatched. This CDR3 has 16 amino acids. The CDR3 protein is CASSFPGTGGNYGYTF. The CDR3 bases are TGTGCCAGCAGCTTTCCCGGGACAGGGGGCAACTATGGCTACACCTTC.

To note about this clone: A clone one base away is much larger, so this may be a read error. Other DNA sequences from this sample encode an identical CDR3 as well. The CDR3 reads CASSLAGANVLTF. The CDR3 coding sequence is TGTGCCAGCAGCTTAGCTGGGGCCAACGTCCTGACTTTC. The chain couples TRBV5-6 to TRBJ2-6; D is unresolved. Looked up from germline, CDR1 is SGHDT and CDR2 is YYEEEE. V lost 2 bases and J 2 bases, leaving 2 bases between the germline ends. CDR3 length: 13 residues.

The chain combines TRBV4-3 with TRBJ1-2, with no clear D. Trimming cost V 4 bases and J 4 bases, with 22 bases left between them. The germline V gene has CDR1 LGHNA and CDR2 YSLEER. The CDR3 length is 17 residues. The CDR3 loop reads CASSPTEKFLTGYGYTF. DNA of the CDR3: TGCGCCAGCAGCCCAACTGAAAAATTTTTAACCGGCTATGGCTACACCTTC.

V is TRBV11-1 and J is TRBJ2-3, with no clear D. The CDR3 spans 15 residues. Germline V CDR1 and CDR2: SGHAT, FQDESV (reference sequence). V was clipped by 4 bases and J by 0 bases, with 11 bases between them. Here the CDR3 reads CASSSGFSSTDTQYF. The DNA for the CDR3 is TGTGCCAGCAGCTCAGGATTCTCCAGCACAGATACGCAGTATTTT.

This clone was observed a handful of times. The rearrangement joins TRBV2 to TRBJ2-7, with 8 bases identical to TRBD1. Germline V gene sequence: CDR1 SNHLY, CDR2 FYNNEI. The CDR3 has 14 amino acids. V was pared by 6 bases and J by 3 bases, with 7 bases of the junction left unmatched. CDR3 loop: CASRGTGGFYEQYF. CDR3 coding DNA: TGTGCCAGCAGGGGGACAGGCGGATTCTACGAGCAGTACTTC.

The chain couples TRBV11-2 to TRBJ2-5, with D unclear. Germline CDR1 is SGHAT and CDR2 is FQNNGV. The CDR3 runs to 12 residues. The V end was cut by 5 bases, the J end by 3 bases, with 7 bases between. The CDR3 here is CASSANKETQYF. The CDR3, as DNA: TGTGCCAGCAGCGCAAATAAAGAGACCCAGTACTTC.

The chain combines TRBV5-6 with TRBJ2-5, with 9 nucleotides matching TRBD1. The germline V gene encodes CDR1 SGHDT and CDR2 YYEEEE. The CDR3 extends over 16 amino acids. J lost 5 bases, V lost 3 bases, and 11 bases had no gene match. CDR3 DNA: TGTGCCAGCAGCTCAATGGACAGGGGTTTAGGTGAGACCCAGTACTTC. Translation gives CASSSMDRGLGETQYF.

CDR3 region: CASSPPGEEKLFF. The DNA of the CDR3 is TGTGCCAGCTCACCCCCCGGTGAGGAAAAACTGTTTTTT. The V and J genes are TRBV18 and TRBJ1-4; D is uncertain. This CDR3 has 13 residues. Germline V lookup: CDR1 KGHSH, CDR2 LQKENI. V lost 3 bases and J lost 8, with 10 bases in between.

The V and J genes are TRBV4-2 and TRBJ2-2; TRBD2 aligns across 16 bases. The CDR3 runs to 19 residues. With 2 bases clipped from V and 5 bases from J, the junction kept 8 bases outside the gene matches. Germline CDR1 and CDR2: LGHNA and YNFKEQ. The CDR3 is CASSQNPGLAGGETGELFF. DNA for the CDR3: TGTGCCAGCAGCCAAAACCCGGGACTAGCGGGAGGGGAGACCGGGGAGCTGTTTTTT.

Only a few counts were recorded for this clone. V is TRBV7-3 and J is TRBJ1-2; a possible D gene is TRBD1 (6 bases). Germline V lookup: CDR1 SGHTA, CDR2 FQGTGA. CDR3 size: 13 residues. The V end lost 9 bases, the J end lost 8 bases, and 19 bases lay between the germline ends. DNA of the CDR3: TGTGCCAGTGGGGGCGGAGCTGCGGAGGGCTACACCTTC. Translating it yields CASGGGAAEGYTF.

This sequence joins TRBV29-1 and TRBJ2-2; tentatively, D is TRBD1 or TRBD2 (6 bases each). This CDR3 comprises 14 residues. V lost 5 bases and J 4 bases, leaving 14 bases between the germline ends. Per germline, CDR1 SQVTM and CDR2 ANQGSEA. DNA of the CDR3: TGCAGCGTTTCCTGGGGGGCCCCCACCGGGGAGCTGTTTTTT. It specifies CSVSWGAPTGELFF.

This clone was counted between two and nine times. The chain carries TRBV5-6 and TRBJ2-3; D possibly corresponds to TRBD2 (6 bases). The germline gives CDR1 SGHDT, CDR2 YYEEEE. The CDR3 is made up of 17 amino acids. Trimming shortened V by 4 bases and J by 3 bases, and 21 bases separated the two germline ends. Written as DNA, the CDR3 is TGTGCCAGCAGCCCACCCCCTGGCAGGAGGGGAACAGATACGCAGTATTTT. It yields the protein CASSPPPGRRGTDTQYF.

This clone was counted only a few times. The CDR3 is CASGIPDTQYF. In nucleotides, the CDR3 is TGTGCCAGCGGGATTCCAGATACGCAGTATTTT. The chain carries TRBV28 and TRBJ2-3; no clear D. This CDR3 has 11 residues. V lost 8 bases to trimming and J lost 4 bases, with 7 bases between them. Germline CDR1 MDHEN, CDR2 SYDVKM.

The sample holds a few counts of this clone. The rearrangement joins TRBV6-5 to TRBJ2-3, with D tentatively TRBD1 (6 bases). The CDR3 length is 14 residues. CDR1 and CDR2 from the germline V gene are MNHEY and SVGAGI. Trimming stripped 5 bases from V and 4 bases from J, with 13 bases between. The CDR3 loop reads CASSQQGRADTQYF. In nucleotides, the CDR3 is TGTGCCAGCAGTCAACAGGGCCGGGCAGATACGCAGTATTTT.

As for this clone: This CDR3 is also generated by other DNA sequences in the sample. The CDR3 region is CASSVGGSYNEQFF. In DNA form, the CDR3 reads TGTGCCAGCAGCGTAGGAGGCTCCTACAATGAGCAGTTCTTC. The chain has TRBV9 and TRBJ2-1; no clear D gene. The V end lost 0 bases, the J end lost 0 bases, and 4 bases lay between the germline ends. The CDR3 is made up of 14 amino acids. The germline gives CDR1 SGDLS, CDR2 YYNGEE.

The chain carries TRBV7-2 and TRBJ1-2, with D unclear. Trimming cost V 4 bases and J 7 bases, with 16 bases left between them. Germline V gene data show CDR1 as SGHTA and CDR2 as FQGNSA. The CDR3 runs to 14 residues. This CDR3 reads CASSSMSYGIGYTF. The DNA for the CDR3 is TGTGCCAGCAGCTCCATGAGTTACGGCATTGGCTACACCTTC.

This clone was picked up a small number of times. The V call is TRBV7-2, the J call TRBJ2-1; TRBD2 agrees at 7 bases. V shed 7 bases and J 7 bases; nucleotides not matched to a gene: 13. Germline CDR1 SGHTA, CDR2 FQGNSA. The CDR3 contains 15 residues. Here the CDR3 reads CASTPLAAVGNEQFF. CDR3 nucleotide sequence: TGTGCCAGCACTCCCCTAGCGGCAGTGGGGAATGAGCAGTTCTTC.